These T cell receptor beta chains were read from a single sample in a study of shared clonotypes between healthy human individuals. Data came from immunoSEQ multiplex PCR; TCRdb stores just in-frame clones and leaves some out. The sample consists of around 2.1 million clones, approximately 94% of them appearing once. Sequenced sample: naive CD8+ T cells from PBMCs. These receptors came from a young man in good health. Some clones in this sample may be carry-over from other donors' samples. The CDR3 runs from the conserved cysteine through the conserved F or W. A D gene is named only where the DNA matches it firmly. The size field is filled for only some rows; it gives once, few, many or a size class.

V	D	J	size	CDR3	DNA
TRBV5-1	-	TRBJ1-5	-	CASSLVGNQPQHF	TGCGCCAGCAGCTTGGTGGGGAATCAGCCCCAGCATTTT
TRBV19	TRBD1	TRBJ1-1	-	CASSYRGLNTEAFF	TGTGCCAGTAGCTACAGGGGCCTGAACACTGAAGCTTTCTTT
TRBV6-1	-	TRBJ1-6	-	CASSEVNSPLHF	TGTGCCAGCAGTGAAGTGAATTCACCCCTCCACTTT
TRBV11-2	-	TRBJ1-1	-	CASSLFRRSGMTEAFF	TGTGCCAGCAGCTTATTTCGCCGATCCGGGATGACTGAAGCTTTCTTT
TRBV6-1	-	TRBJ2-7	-	CASSEGGSWFYEQYF	TGTGCCAGCAGTGAAGGGGGGAGCTGGTTCTACGAGCAGTACTTC
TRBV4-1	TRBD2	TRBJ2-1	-	CASSQQTSGAYNEQFF	TGCGCCAGCAGCCAACAGACTAGCGGGGCTTACAATGAGCAGTTCTTC
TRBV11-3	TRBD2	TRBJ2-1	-	CASSYGRGAYNEQFF	TGTGCCAGCAGCTACGGCCGGGGGGCCTACAATGAGCAGTTCTTC
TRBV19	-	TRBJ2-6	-	CASASRDTGANVLTF	TGTGCCAGTGCGTCCCGGGACACCGGGGCCAACGTCCTGACTTTC
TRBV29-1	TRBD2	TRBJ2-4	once	CSASPGLAGKNIQYF	TGCAGCGCATCCCCGGGACTAGCGGGGAAAAACATTCAGTACTTC
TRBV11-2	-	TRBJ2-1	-	CASSFGGSYNEQFF	TGTGCCAGCAGCTTCGGCGGATCCTACAATGAGCAGTTCTTC
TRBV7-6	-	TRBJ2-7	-	CASSLTSDGGVYEQYF	TGTGCCAGCAGCTTAACGTCGGACGGAGGGGTCTACGAGCAGTACTTC
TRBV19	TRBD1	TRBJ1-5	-	CASSTPTGLQPQHF	TGTGCCAGTAGTACCCCGACAGGGCTTCAGCCCCAGCATTTT
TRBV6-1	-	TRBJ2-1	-	CASNSGGAYNEQFF	TGTGCCAGCAACTCAGGAGGGGCCTACAATGAGCAGTTCTTC
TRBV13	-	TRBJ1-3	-	CASSDRGGNTIYF	TGTGCCAGCAGCGACCGAGGGGGAAACACCATATATTTT
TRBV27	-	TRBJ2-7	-	CASRSTGWGYEQYF	TGTGCCAGCCGTTCAACAGGGTGGGGCTACGAGCAGTACTTC
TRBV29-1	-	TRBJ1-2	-	CSVFSQLNYGYTF	TGCAGCGTTTTTTCCCAGCTTAACTATGGCTACACCTTC
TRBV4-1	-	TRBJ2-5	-	CASRGQPQETQYF	TGCGCCAGCAGAGGACAGCCCCAAGAGACCCAGTACTTC
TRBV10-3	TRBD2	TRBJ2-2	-	CAIRGLAGGNTGELFF	TGTGCCATCAGGGGCCTAGCGGGAGGTAACACCGGGGAGCTGTTTTTT
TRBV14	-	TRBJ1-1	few	CASSQDRRNTEAFF	TGTGCCAGCAGCCAAGATCGAAGGAACACTGAAGCTTTCTTT
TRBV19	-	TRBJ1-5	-	CASSANRFDSNQPQHF	TGTGCCAGTAGTGCCAACAGGTTTGATAGCAATCAGCCCCAGCATTTT
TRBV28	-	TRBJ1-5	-	CASSLSRQFPSNQPQHF	TGTGCCAGCAGTTTATCACGACAGTTTCCGAGCAATCAGCCCCAGCATTTT
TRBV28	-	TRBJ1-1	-	CASSLRAGRNTEAFF	TGTGCCAGCAGCCTCCGGGCAGGGCGGAACACTGAAGCTTTCTTT
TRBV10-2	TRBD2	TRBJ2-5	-	CASSEPQREGDQETQYF	TGCGCCAGCAGTGAACCCCAGCGGGAGGGCGACCAAGAGACCCAGTACTTC
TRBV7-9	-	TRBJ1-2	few	CASSYQNGYTF	TGTGCCAGCAGCTACCAGAATGGCTACACCTTC
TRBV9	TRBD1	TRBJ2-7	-	CASSATTGASSYEQYF	TGTGCCAGCAGCGCAACCACAGGGGCTAGCTCCTACGAGCAGTACTTC
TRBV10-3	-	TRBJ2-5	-	CAISESTTKETQYF	TGTGCCATCAGTGAGTCGACTACCAAAGAGACCCAGTACTTC
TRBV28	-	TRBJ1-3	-	CASSLWSRAGNTIYF	TGTGCCAGCAGTTTATGGAGCAGGGCTGGAAACACCATATATTTT
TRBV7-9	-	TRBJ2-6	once	CASSGTGFRANVLTF	TGTGCCAGCAGCGGAACAGGGTTTAGGGCCAACGTCCTGACTTTC
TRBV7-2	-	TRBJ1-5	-	CASSQQVYSNQPQHF	TGTGCCAGCAGCCAACAGGTATATAGCAATCAGCCCCAGCATTTT
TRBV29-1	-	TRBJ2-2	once	CSVQRANTGELFF	TGCAGCGTTCAAAGGGCGAACACCGGGGAGCTGTTTTTT
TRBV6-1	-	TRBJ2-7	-	CASCPDGAYEQYF	TGTGCCAGCTGTCCGGACGGGGCCTACGAGCAGTACTTC
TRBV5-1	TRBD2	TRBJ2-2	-	CASSSGTWATGELFF	TGCGCCAGCAGCAGCGGGACTTGGGCCACCGGGGAGCTGTTTTTT
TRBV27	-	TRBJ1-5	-	CASRTLWSNQPQHF	TGTGCCAGCAGGACTTTATGGAGCAATCAGCCCCAGCATTTT
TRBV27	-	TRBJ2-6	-	CASRDSGANVLTF	TGTGCCAGCAGAGACTCTGGGGCCAACGTCCTGACTTTC
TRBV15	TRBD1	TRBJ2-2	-	CATSRYRGSDTGELFF	TGTGCCACCAGCAGATACAGGGGTTCTGACACCGGGGAGCTGTTTTTT
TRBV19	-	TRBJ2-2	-	CASSFHPGELFF	TGTGCCAGTAGTTTCCACCCCGGGGAGCTGTTTTTT
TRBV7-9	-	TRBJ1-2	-	CASSLGGAQGYTF	TGTGCCAGCAGCTTAGGGGGGGCGCAGGGCTACACCTTC
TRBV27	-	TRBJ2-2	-	CASSLSASRPGELFF	TGTGCCAGCAGTTTATCGGCTAGCCGGCCCGGGGAGCTGTTTTTT
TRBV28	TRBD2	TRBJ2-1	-	CASSSAGERDNEQFF	TGTGCCAGCAGTTCCGCGGGGGAGCGGGACAATGAGCAGTTCTTC
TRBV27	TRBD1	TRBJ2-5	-	CASAPIGPQQGGQETQYF	TGTGCCAGCGCGCCCATAGGTCCGCAACAGGGGGGACAAGAGACCCAGTACTTC
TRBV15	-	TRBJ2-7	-	CATSSGLRGEQYF	TGTGCCACCAGCAGCGGGTTGAGGGGAGAGCAGTACTTC